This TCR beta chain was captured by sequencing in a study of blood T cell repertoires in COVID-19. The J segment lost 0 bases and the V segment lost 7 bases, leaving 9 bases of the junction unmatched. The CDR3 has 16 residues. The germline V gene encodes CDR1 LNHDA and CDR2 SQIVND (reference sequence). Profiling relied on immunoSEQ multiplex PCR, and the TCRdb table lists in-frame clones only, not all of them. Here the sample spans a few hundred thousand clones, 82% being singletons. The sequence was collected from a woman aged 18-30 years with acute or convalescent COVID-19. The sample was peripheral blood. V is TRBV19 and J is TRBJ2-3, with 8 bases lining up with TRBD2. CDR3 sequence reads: CASTTKTGGSTDTQYF. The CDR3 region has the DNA TGTGCCAGTACTACTAAAACGGGGGGGAGCACAGATACGCAGTATTTT.